This record concerns one TCR beta chain sequence. The source of the sample is a study of cytomegalovirus exposure and HLA in healthy donors. The V and J ends lost 5 bases and 5 bases respectively, with 15 bases between them. The CDR3 sequence is 14 residues long. CDR1 and CDR2 (germline): SGHTA, FQGTGA. Use of 60 Vbeta and 13 Jbeta primers characterized the PCR. The assay was immunoSEQ multiplex PCR, and TCRdb's table has in-frame clones only and misses some. The repertoire holds about 110,000 clones, with 74% as singletons. The clonotype was recovered from a man aged 50-60 years in good health and CMV-seropositive. The sequenced sample was PBMCs. The chain has TRBV7-3 and TRBJ2-5; weak D call: TRBD2 (6 bases). The CDR3 DNA reads as TGTGCCAGCAGCCCTGGGAGAGGGAGGGAGACCCAGTACTTC. Its translation is CASSPGRGRETQYF.